What follows is one T cell receptor beta chain and its context. Its target antigen remains unknown. Within one base of it there is no much larger clone, and no base qualities were kept. This specimen belongs to a study of T cell responses to AZD1222 COVID-19 vaccine (dated by TCRdb to the early 2020s). At the level of the whole study: A total of 240 or so trial participants underwent TCR sequencing, of whom about 200 had received two doses of AZD1222 and roughly 26 had received two doses of the MenACWY control vaccine. Trial participants were enrolled by age into subgroups of 18-55, 56-69 and 70-plus years, and around 140, 26 and 57 TCR-sequenced participants, respectively, were included in these subgroups. Results and caveats for the whole study, not just this receptor: Conclusions about previously exposed vaccinees are limited because only six or seven AZD1222 recipients were SARS-CoV-2 seropositive at baseline. After two AZD1222 doses, spike-specific TCR breadth and depth were significantly higher than at day 0 and than in MenACWY recipients. Most participants were white British and females outnumbered males, and the authors suggested that clonal diversity may have been underestimated. Nearly half of unique spike-specific TCRs reportedly recognized epitopes outside regions mutated in the B.1.351 and B.1.1.7 variants. In the small 56-69-year group, the increase in depth fell short of significance, most likely because of low power. Because no samples from the day 14 peak response were available, repertoires could be characterized only after the peak T cell response. Vaccine-associated CD4 TCRs spanned the whole spike protein, with dominant responses in regions 160-218 and 743-854.

The CDR3 regions of human TCRbeta chains were analyzed by immunosequencing. The paper's data handling went like this. Repertoire TCRs were checked for matches against a reference library of SARS-CoV-2-specific TCRs that had been generated using the MIRA antigen-specificity platform. Breadth was defined as the fraction of unique TCRs that were SARS-CoV-2-associated, and depth was defined as the fraction of total T cells that were SARS-CoV-2-associated. Using the MIRA data, each spike-specific TCR was assigned both to the spike region to which the TCR was reactive and to a CD4 or CD8 class. Log10-transformed breadth and depth values were compared by one-way ANOVA with Sidak's multiple comparisons tests. TCRdb stores this immuneACCESS table with in-frame sequences only. Part of the clones is absent; in the studies checked, under half of the shortfall reflects unresolved V genes, and no reason is known for the rest. V, J and clone size derive from that table, while D and trimming were established from the DNA sequence. This sample has about 76,000 clones in its table, and 70% to 90% of those were observed once. Around 4.5% of the sample comes from the top ten.

What this sample's time point label stands for: baseline before first vaccination. The sample's treatment or condition, from its label and the paper: meningococcal conjugate vaccine given as trial control. The vaccinee samples were drawn from two UK trials, COV001 and COV002, one of which was a single-blind randomized controlled phase 2/3 trial testing AZD1222 (ChAdOx1 nCoV-19) in healthy adults. For TCRbeta chain sequencing, PBMC samples were collected from trial participants at day 0 and at day 28 after the second dose. From the cysteine through the phenylalanine, the CDR3 covers 17 amino acids. Of the read, only the CDR3 DNA is kept; its 51 bases are in frame from base 1. The germline V gene gives CDR1 as SGHRS and CDR2 as YFSETQ. Germline trimming: 4 bases from V, 6 bases from J; junction bases outside gene matches: 8.

The chain links TRBV5-1 with TRBJ2-2; 14 middle bases align to TRBD2. The sequencing here drew on peripheral blood, taken on day 0 of MenACWY control vaccination. This clonotype was obtained from an adult in good health. Here is the DNA: TGCGCCAGCAGCCCGGGACTAGCGGGAGTTACGTCCGGGGAGCTGTTTTTT. This encodes CASSPGLAGVTSGELFF.